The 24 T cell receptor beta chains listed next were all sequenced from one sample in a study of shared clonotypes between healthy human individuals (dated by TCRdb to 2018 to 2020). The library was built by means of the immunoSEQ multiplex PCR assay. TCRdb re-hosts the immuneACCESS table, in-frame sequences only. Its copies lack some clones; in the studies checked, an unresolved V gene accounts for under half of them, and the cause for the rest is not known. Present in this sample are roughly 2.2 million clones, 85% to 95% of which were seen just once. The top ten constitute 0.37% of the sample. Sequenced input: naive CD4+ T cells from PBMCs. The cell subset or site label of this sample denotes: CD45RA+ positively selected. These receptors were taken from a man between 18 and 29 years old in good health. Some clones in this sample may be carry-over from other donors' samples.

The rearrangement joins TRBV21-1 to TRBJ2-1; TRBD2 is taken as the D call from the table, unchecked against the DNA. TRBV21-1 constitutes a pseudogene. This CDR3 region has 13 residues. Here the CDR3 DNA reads TGTGCCAGCAGCAAAGAAGCGGGCTGGAGGTGTCTCTTC. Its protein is CASSKEAGWRCLF.

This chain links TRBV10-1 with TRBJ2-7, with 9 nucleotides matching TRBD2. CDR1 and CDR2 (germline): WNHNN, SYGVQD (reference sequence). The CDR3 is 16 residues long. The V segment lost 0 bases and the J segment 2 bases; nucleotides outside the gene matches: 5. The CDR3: CASSESRASGAYEQYF. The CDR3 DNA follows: TGCGCCAGCAGTGAGTCGAGGGCTAGCGGGGCCTACGAGCAGTACTTC.

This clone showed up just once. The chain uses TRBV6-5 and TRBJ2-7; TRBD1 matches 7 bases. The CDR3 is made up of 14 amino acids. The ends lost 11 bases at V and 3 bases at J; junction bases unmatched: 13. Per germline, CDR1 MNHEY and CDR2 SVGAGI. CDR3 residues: CAAGTGTDVYEQYF. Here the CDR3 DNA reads TGTGCCGCAGGAACCGGGACAGATGTCTACGAGCAGTACTTC.

Written as DNA, the CDR3 is TGTGCCACCCAGCCGACAGACTCTGGAAACACCATATATTTT. Translated, it gives CATQPTDSGNTIYF. The chain is built from TRBV10-3 and TRBJ1-3, with a tentative D call TRBD1 (5 bases). The CDR3 totals 14 residues. Trimming stripped 10 bases from V and 0 bases from J, with 13 bases between. Germline V gene sequence: CDR1 ENHRY, CDR2 SYGVKD.

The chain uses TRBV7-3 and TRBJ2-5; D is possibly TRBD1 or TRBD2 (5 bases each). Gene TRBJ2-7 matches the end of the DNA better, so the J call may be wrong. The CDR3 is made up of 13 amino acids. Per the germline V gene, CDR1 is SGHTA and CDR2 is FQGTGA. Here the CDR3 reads CASGDRTGLEQYF. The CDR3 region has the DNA TGTGCCAGCGGGGACCGTACCGGGCTCGAGCAGTACTTC.

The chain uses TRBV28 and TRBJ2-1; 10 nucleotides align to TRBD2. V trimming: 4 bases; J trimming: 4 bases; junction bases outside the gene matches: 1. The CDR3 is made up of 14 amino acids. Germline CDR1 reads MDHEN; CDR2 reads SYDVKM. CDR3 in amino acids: CASSWTSGYNEQFF. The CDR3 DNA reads TGTGCCAGCAGTTGGACTAGCGGTTACAATGAGCAGTTCTTC.

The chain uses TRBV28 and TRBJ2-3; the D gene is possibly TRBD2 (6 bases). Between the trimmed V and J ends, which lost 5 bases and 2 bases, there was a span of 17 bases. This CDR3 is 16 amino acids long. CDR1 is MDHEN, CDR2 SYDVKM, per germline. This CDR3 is CASSGGVGGPTDTQYF. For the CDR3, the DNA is TGTGCCAGCAGTGGAGGGGTCGGGGGACCCACAGATACGCAGTATTTT.

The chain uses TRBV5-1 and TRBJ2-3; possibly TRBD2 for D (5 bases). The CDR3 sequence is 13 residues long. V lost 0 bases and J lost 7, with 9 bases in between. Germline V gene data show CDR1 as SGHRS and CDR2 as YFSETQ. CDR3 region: CASSLAASNTQYF. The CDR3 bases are TGCGCCAGCAGCTTGGCGGCTAGCAATACGCAGTATTTT.

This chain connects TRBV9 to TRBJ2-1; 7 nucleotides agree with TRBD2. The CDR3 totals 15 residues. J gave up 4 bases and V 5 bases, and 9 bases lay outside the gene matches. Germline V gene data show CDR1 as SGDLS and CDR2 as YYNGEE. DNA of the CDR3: TGTGCCAGCAGTAAACTAGCGACCGATTACAATGAGCAGTTCTTC. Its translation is CASSKLATDYNEQFF. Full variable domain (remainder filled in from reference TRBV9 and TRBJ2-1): DSGVTQTPKHLITATGQRVTLRCSPRSGDLSVYWYQQSLDQGLQFLIQYYNGEERAKGNILERFSAQQFPDLHSELNLSSLELGDSALYFCASSKLATDYNEQFFGPGTRLTVL.

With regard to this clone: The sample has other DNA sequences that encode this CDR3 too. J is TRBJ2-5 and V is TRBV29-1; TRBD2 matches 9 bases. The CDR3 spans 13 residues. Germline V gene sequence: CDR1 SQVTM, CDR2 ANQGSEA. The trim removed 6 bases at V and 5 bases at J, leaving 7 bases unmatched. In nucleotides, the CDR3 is TGCAGCGTGGCTCAAACTAGCGGGGAGACCCAGTACTTC. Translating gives CSVAQTSGETQYF.

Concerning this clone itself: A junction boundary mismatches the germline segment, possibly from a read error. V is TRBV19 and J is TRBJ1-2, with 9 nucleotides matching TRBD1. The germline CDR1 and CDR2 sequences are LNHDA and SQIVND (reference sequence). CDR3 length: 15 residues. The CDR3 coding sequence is TGTGCCAATAGTATAGACGAGGACAGGGGCTATGGCTACACCTTC. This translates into CANSIDEDRGYGYTF. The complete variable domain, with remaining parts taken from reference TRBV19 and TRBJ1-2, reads DGGITQSPKYLFRKEGQNVTLSCEQNLNHDAMYWYRQDPGQGLRLIYYSQIVNDFQKGDIAEGYSVSREKKESFPLTVTSAQKNPTAFYLCANSIDEDRGYGYTFGSGTRLTVV.

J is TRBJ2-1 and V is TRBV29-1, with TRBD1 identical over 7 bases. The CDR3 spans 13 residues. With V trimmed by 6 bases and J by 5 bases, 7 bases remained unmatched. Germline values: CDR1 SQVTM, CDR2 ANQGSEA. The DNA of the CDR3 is TGCAGCGTCCGTAGACAGGGTAACAATGAGCAGTTCTTC. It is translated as CSVRRQGNNEQFF.

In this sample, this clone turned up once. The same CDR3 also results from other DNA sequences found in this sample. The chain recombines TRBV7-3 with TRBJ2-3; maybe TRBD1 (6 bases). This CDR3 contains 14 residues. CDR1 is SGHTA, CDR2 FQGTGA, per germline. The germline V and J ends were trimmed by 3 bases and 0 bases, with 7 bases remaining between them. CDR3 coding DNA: TGTGCCAGCAGCTTGACAGGAAGCACAGATACGCAGTATTTT. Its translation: CASSLTGSTDTQYF.

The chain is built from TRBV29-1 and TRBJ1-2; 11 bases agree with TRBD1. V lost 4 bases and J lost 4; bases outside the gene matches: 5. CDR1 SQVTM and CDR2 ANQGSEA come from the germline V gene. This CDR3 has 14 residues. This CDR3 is CSVADRGLVYGYTF. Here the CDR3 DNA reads TGCAGCGTTGCGGACAGGGGGCTTGTCTATGGCTACACCTTC.

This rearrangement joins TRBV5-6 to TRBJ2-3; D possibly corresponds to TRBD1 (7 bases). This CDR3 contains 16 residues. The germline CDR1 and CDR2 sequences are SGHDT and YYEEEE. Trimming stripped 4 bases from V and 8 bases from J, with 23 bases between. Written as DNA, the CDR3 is TGTGCCAGCAGCCCTGGTGCGGGACAGAGGGCCAGTACGCAGTATTTT. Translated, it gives CASSPGAGQRASTQYF.

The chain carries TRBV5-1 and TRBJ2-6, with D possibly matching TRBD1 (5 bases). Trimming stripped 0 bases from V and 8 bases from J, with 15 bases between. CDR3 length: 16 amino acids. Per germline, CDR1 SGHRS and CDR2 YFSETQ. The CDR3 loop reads CASSLVAGSGSNVLTF. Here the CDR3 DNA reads TGCGCCAGCAGCTTGGTTGCCGGCTCAGGGTCCAACGTCCTGACTTTC.

The CDR3 DNA follows: TGTGCCAGCAGCGTCCGTGGGACTCTGGCCGGGGAGCTGTTTTTT. Translation: CASSVRGTLAGELFF. The chain links TRBV9 to TRBJ2-2, with D perhaps matching TRBD2 (6 bases). With 2 bases removed from V and 6 bases from J, the gap between germline ends came to 14 bases. The CDR3 totals 15 residues. CDR1 and CDR2 (germline): SGDLS, YYNGEE.

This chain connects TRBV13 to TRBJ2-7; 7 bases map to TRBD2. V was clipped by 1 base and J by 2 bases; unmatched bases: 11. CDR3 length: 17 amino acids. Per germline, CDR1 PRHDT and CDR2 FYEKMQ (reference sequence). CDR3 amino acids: CASSLAAWASGTYEQYF. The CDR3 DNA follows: TGTGCCAGCAGCTTAGCGGCTTGGGCTAGCGGAACCTACGAGCAGTACTTC. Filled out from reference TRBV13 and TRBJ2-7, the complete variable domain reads AAGVIQSPRHLIKEKRETATLKCYPIPRHDTVYWYQQGPGQDPQFLISFYEKMQSDKGSIPDRFSAQQFSDYHSELNMSSLELGDSALYFCASSLAAWASGTYEQYFGPGTRLTVT.

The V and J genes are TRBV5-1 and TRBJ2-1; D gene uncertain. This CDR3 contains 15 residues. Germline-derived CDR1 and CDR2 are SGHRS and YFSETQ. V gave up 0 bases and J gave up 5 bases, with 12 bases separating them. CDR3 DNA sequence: TGCGCCAGCAGCTTGGTGGCCCTCGCAAACAATGAGCAGTTCTTC. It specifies CASSLVALANNEQFF.

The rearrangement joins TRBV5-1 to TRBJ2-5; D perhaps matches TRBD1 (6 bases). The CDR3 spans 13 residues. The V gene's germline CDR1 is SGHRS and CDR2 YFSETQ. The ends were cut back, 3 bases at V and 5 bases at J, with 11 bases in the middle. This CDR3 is CASSSTGTETQYF. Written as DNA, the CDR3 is TGCGCCAGCAGCTCTACAGGGACGGAGACCCAGTACTTC.

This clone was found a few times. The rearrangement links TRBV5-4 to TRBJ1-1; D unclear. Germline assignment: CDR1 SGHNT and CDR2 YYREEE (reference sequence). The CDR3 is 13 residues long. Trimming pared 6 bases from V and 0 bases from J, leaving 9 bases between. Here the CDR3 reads CASTLDLNTEAFF. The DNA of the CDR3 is TGTGCCAGCACCCTCGACTTGAACACTGAAGCTTTCTTT.

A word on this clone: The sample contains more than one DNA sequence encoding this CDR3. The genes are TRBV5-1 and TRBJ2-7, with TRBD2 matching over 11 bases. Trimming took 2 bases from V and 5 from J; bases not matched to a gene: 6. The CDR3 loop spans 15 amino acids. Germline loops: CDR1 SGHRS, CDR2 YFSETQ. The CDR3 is CASSLLAGAANEQYF. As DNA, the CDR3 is TGCGCCAGCAGCTTACTAGCGGGGGCGGCAAACGAGCAGTACTTC.

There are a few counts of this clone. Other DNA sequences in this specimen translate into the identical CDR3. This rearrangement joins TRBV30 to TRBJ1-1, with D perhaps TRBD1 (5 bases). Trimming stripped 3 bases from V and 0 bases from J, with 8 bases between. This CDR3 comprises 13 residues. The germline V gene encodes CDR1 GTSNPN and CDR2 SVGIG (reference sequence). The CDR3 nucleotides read TGTGCCTGGAGCCAGGGCCTGAACACTGAAGCTTTCTTT. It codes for CAWSQGLNTEAFF.

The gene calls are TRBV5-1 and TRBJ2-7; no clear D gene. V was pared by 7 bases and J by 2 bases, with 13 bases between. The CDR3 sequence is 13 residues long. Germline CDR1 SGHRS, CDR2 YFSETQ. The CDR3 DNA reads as TGCGCCAGCTCCGTTAAGGCCGCCTACGAGCAGTACTTC. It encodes CASSVKAAYEQYF.